This T cell receptor (beta chain) emerged from a study of blood T cell repertoires in COVID-19. Across the whole study: Whether acute or convalescent, the COVID-19 samples came from the United States, Italy and Spain.

Per the authors' pipeline: Reference gene primers were amplified, and this amplification served to estimate nucleated cell counts. Produced via immunoSEQ multiplex PCR; TCRdb's table is partial and in-frame only. The DNA gave D and trimming, while V, J and clone size come from that table. The sample consists of roughly 290,000 clones, approximately 87% of them appearing once. V was pared by 3 bases and J by 1 base, with 12 bases between. The CDR3 has 15 amino acids. From germline, CDR1 is SGDLS and CDR2 YYNGEE. Material: peripheral blood. The source of this sequence is a woman aged 50 to 60 who had recovered from COVID-19. The V and J genes are TRBV9 and TRBJ2-3, with D uncertain. CDR3 sequence (DNA): TGTGCCAGCAGCGATGACCGCGAGGGCACAGATACGCAGTATTTT. This gives the protein CASSDDREGTDTQYF.